What follows is one T cell receptor beta chain and its context. Unmatched junction bases numbered 7, after V lost 5 bases and J lost 6 bases. CDR1 is MDHEN, CDR2 SYDVKM, per germline. The CDR3 consists of 15 residues. The record originates from a study of blood T cell repertoires in COVID-19. Data came from immunoSEQ multiplex PCR; TCRdb stores just in-frame clones and leaves some out. The sample records approximately 200,000 clones, roughly four fifths being singletons. Input material: PBMCs or T cells enriched from blood (not recorded which). The TCR comes from a man in his forties who had recovered from COVID-19. V usage is TRBV28 and J usage is TRBJ2-2, with TRBD1 matching 9 bases. The CDR3 bases are TGTGCCAGCAGTGCCTACAGGGGGCGAGCCGGGGAGCTGTTTTTT. Its translation is CASSAYRGRAGELFF. The full variable domain, completed using reference TRBV28 and TRBJ2-2, is DVKVTQSSRYLVKRTGEKVFLECVQDMDHENMFWYRQDPGLGLRLIYFSYDVKMKEKGDIPEGYSVSREKKERFSLILESASTNQTSMYLCASSAYRGRAGELFFGEGSRLTVL.